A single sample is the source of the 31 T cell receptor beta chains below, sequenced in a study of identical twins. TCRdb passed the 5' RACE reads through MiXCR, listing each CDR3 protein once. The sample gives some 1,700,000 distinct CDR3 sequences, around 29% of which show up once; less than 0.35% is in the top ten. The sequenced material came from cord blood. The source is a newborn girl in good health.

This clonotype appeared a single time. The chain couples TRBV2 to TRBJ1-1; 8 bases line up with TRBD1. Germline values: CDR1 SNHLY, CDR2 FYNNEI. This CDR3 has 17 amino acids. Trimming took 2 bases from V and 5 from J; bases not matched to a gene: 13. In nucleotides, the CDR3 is TGTGCCAGCAGTGAATTACAGGGGGATAGCTTTAGGACTGAAGCTTTCTTT. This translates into CASSELQGDSFRTEAFF. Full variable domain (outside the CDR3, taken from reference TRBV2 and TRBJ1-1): EPEVTQTPSHQVTQMGQEVILRCVPISNHLYFYWYRQILGQKVEFLVSFYNNEISEKSEIFDDQFSVERPDGSNFTLKIRSTKLEDSAMYFCASSELQGDSFRTEAFFGQGTRLTVV.

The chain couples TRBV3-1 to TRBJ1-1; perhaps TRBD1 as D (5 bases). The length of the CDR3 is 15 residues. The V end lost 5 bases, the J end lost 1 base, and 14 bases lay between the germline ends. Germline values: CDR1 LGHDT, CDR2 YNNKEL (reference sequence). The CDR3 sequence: CASSSIMGGNTEAFF. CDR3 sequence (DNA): TGTGCCAGCAGCTCAATCATGGGGGGGAACACTGAAGCTTTCTTT.

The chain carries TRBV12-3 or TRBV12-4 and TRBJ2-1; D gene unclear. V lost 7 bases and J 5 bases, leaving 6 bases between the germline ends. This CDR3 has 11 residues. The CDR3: CASIGNNEQFF. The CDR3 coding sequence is TGTGCCAGCATCGGCAACAATGAGCAGTTCTTC.

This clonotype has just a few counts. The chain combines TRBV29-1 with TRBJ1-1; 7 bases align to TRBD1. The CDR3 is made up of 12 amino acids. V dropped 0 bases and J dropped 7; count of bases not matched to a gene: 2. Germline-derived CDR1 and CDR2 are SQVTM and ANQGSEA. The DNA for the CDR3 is TGCAGCGTTGAAGACAGGGGGGTTGAAGCTTTCTTT. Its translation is CSVEDRGVEAFF.

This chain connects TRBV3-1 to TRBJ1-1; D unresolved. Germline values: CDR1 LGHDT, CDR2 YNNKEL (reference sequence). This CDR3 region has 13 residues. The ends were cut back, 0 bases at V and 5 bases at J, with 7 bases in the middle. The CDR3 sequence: CASSQETLTEAFF. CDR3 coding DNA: TGTGCCAGCAGCCAAGAAACCTTGACTGAAGCTTTCTTT.

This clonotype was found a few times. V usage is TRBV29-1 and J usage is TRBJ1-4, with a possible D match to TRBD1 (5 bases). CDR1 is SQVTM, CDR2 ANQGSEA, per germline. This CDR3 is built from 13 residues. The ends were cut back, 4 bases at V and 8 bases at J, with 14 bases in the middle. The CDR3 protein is CSVVRQGGEKLFF. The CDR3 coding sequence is TGCAGCGTTGTAAGGCAGGGCGGCGAAAAACTGTTTTTT.

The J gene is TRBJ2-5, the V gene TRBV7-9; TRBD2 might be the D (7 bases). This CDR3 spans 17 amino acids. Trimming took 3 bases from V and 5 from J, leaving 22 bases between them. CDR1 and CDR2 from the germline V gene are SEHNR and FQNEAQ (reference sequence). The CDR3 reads CASSFPIWGGRGETQYF. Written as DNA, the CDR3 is TGTGCCAGCAGCTTCCCCATTTGGGGGGGCCGGGGGGAGACCCAGTACTTC.

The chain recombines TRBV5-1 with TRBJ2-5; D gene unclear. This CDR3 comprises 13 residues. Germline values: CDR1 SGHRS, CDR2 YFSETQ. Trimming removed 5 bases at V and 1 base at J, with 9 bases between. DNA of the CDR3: TGCGCCAGCAGAAAAGGTTCCCAAGAGACCCAGTACTTC. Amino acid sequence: CASRKGSQETQYF. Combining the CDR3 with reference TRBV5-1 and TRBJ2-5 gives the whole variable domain KAGVTQTPRYLIKTRGQQVTLSCSPISGHRSVSWYQQTPGQGLQFLFEYFSETQRNKGNFPGRFSGRQFSNSRSEMNVSTLELGDSALYLCASRKGSQETQYFGPGTRLLVL.

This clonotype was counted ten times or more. In nucleotides, the CDR3 is TGCGCCAGCAGCTTATGGACAGCTAGACGCACAGATACGCAGTATTTT. It encodes CASSLWTARRTDTQYF. The chain recombines TRBV5-1 with TRBJ2-3, with TRBD1 as a possible D gene (6 bases). Germline-derived CDR1 and CDR2 are SGHRS and YFSETQ. The CDR3 is made up of 16 amino acids. Trimming cost V 2 bases and J 1 base, with 14 bases left between them.

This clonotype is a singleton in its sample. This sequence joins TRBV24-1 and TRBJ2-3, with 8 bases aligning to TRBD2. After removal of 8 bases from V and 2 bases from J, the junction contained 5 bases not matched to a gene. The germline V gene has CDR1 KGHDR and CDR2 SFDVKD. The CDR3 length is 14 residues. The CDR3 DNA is TGTGCCACCAATGACGGGGGGGCCACAGATACGCAGTATTTT. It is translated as CATNDGGATDTQYF.

CDR3 nucleotide sequence: TGTGCCAGCAGTTCCCGGGACAGGGGGGGTTACAATGAGCAGTTCTTC. It is translated as CASSSRDRGGYNEQFF. This chain links TRBV6-6 with TRBJ2-1; 11 nucleotides match TRBD1. Germline lookup yields CDR1 MNHNY and CDR2 SVGAGI (reference sequence). With 4 bases clipped from V and 4 bases from J, the junction kept 6 bases outside the gene matches. This CDR3 contains 16 residues.

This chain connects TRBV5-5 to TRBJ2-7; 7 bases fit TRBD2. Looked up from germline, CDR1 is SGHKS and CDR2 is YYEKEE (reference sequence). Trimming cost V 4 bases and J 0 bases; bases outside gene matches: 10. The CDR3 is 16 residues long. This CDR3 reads CASSRTLAPSSYEQYF. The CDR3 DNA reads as TGTGCCAGCAGCCGAACACTAGCGCCCAGCTCCTACGAGCAGTACTTC.

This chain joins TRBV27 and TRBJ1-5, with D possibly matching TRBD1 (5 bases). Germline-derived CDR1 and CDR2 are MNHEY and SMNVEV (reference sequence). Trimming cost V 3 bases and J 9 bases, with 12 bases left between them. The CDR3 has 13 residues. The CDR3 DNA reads TGTGCCAGCAGTTTTACGGGGGATCGGCCCCAGCATTTT. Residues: CASSFTGDRPQHF.

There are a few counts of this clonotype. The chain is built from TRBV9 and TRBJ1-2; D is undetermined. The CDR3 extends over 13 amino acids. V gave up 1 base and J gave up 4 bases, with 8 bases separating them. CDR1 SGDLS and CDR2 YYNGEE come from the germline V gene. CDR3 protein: CASSVNPIYGYTF. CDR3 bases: TGTGCCAGCAGCGTAAACCCCATCTATGGCTACACCTTC.

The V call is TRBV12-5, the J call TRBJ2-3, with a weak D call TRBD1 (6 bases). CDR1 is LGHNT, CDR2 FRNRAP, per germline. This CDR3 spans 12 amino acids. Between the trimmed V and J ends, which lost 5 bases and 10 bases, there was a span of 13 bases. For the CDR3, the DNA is TGTGCTAGTGGTGCCTACGGGACACCGCAGTATTTT. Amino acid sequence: CASGAYGTPQYF.

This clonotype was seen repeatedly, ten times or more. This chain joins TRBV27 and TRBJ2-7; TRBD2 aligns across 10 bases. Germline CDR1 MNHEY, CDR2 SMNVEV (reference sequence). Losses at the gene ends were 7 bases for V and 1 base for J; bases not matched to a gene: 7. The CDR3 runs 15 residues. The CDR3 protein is CASIRSLAGSYEQYF. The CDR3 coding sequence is TGTGCCAGCATAAGATCACTAGCGGGGTCCTACGAGCAGTACTTC.

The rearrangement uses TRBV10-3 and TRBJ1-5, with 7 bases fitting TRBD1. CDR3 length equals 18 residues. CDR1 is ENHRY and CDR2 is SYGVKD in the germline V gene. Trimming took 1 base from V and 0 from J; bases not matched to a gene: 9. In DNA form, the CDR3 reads TGTGCCATCAGTGAGTTCTCACAGGGGCATTATAGCAATCAGCCCCAGCATTTT. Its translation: CAISEFSQGHYSNQPQHF.

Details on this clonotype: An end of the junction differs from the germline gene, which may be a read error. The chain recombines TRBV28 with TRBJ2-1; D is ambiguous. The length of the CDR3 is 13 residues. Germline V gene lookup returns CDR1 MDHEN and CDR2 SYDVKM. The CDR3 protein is CTSSLMGINEQFF. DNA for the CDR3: TGTACCAGCAGTTTGATGGGGATAAATGAGCAGTTCTTC.

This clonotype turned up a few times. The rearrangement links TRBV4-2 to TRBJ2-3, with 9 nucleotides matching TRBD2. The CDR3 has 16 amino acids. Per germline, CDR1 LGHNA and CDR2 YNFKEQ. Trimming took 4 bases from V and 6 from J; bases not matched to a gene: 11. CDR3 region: CASSPRGGRVIDTQYF. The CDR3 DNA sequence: TGTGCCAGCAGCCCTCGCGGCGGGAGGGTTATCGATACGCAGTATTTT.

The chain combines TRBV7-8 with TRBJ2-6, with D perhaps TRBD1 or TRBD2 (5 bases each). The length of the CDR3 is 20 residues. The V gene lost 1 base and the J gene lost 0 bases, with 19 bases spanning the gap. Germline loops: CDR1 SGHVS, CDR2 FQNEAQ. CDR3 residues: CASSLVFRGESFSGANVLTF. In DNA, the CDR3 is TGTGCCAGCAGCTTAGTCTTCCGGGGCGAATCCTTCTCTGGGGCCAACGTCCTGACTTTC.

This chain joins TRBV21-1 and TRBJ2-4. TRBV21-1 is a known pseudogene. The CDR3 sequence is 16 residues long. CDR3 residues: CASSKEAGPGKSIQYF. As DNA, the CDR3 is TGTGCCAGCAGCAAAGAGGCGGGGCCAGGCAAAAGCATTCAGTACTTC.

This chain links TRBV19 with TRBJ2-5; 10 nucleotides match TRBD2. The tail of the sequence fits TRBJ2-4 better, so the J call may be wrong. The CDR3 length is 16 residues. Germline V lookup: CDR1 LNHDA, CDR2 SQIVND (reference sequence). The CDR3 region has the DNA TGTGCCAGTAGTAGGGGCCGGACTAGCGGCCCAAACATTCAGTACTTC. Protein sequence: CASSRGRTSGPNIQYF.

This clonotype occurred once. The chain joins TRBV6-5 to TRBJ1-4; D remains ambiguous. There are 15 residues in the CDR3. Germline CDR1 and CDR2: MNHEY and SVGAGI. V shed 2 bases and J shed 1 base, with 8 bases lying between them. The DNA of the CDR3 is TGTGCCAGCAGTTACGAGGGTGTAACTAATGAAAAACTGTTTTTT. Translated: CASSYEGVTNEKLFF.

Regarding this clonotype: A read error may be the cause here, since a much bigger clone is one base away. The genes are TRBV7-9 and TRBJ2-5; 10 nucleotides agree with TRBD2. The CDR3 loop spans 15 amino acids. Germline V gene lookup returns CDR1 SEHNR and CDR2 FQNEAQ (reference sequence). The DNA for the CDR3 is TGTGCCAGCAGCTTTACTAGCGGGGTTTTCGAGACCCAGCACTTC. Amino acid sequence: CASSFTSGVFETQHF.

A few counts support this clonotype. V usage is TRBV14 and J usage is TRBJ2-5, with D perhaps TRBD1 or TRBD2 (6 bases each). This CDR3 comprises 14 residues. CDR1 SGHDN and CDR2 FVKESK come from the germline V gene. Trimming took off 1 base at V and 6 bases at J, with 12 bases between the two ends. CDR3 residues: CASSQVGGLQTQYF. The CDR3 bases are TGTGCCAGCAGCCAAGTAGGGGGGCTACAGACCCAGTACTTC.

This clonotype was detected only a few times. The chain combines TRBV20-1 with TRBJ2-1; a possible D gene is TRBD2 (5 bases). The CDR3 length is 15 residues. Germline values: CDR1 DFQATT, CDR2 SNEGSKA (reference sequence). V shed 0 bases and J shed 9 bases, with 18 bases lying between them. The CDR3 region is CSARDQLSHEGEQFF. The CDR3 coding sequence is TGCAGTGCTAGAGATCAACTATCTCATGAGGGTGAGCAGTTCTTC.

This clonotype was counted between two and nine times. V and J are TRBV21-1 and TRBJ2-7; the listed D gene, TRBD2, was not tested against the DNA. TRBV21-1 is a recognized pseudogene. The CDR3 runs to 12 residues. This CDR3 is CPREGRSYEQYF. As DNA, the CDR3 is TGTCCCCGGGAGGGCCGCTCCTACGAGCAGTACTTC.

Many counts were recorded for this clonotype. The DNA of the CDR3 is TGCGCCAGCAGCTCGGACAACTCCTACGAGCAGTACTTC. It encodes CASSSDNSYEQYF. The chain employs TRBV5-1 and TRBJ2-7; D might be TRBD1 (5 bases). Trimming removed 3 bases from V and 0 bases from J, with 7 bases in between. This CDR3 has 13 amino acids. Germline V gives CDR1 SGHRS, CDR2 YFSETQ. The whole variable domain, filled in from reference TRBV5-1 and TRBJ2-7, reads KAGVTQTPRYLIKTRGQQVTLSCSPISGHRSVSWYQQTPGQGLQFLFEYFSETQRNKGNFPGRFSGRQFSNSRSEMNVSTLELGDSALYLCASSSDNSYEQYFGPGTRLTVT.

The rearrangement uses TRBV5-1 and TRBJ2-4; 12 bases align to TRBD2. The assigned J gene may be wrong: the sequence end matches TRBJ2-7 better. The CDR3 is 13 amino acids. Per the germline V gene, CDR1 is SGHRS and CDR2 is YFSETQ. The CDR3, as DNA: TGCGCCAGCAGCGCTAGCGGGAGGGCCGAGCAGTACTTC. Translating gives CASSASGRAEQYF.

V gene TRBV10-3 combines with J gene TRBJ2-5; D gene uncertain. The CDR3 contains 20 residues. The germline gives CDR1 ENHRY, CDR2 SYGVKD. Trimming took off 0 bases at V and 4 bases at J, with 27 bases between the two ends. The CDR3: CAISESILSDLWGVGETQYF. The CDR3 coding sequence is TGTGCCATCAGTGAGTCGATTCTGTCCGACTTATGGGGTGTGGGAGAGACCCAGTACTTC.

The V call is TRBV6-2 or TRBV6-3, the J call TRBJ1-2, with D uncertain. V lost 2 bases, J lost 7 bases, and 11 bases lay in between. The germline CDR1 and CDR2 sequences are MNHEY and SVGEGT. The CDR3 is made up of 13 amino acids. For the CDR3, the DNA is TGTGCCAGCAGTTACGTGGCAGAGCGTGGCTACACCTTC. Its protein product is CASSYVAERGYTF.